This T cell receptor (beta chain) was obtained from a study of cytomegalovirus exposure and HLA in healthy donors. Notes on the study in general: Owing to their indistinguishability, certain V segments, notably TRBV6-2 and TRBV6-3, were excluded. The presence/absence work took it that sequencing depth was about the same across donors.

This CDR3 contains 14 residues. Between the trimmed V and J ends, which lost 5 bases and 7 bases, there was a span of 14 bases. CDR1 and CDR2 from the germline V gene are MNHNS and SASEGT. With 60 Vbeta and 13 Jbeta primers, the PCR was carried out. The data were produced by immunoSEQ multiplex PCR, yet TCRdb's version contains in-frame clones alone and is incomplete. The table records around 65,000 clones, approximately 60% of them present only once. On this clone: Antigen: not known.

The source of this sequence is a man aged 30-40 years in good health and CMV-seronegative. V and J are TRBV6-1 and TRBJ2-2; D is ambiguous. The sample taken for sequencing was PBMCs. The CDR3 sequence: CASSHSLDSGELFF. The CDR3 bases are TGTGCCAGCAGTCACTCCCTAGATAGCGGGGAGCTGTTTTTT.